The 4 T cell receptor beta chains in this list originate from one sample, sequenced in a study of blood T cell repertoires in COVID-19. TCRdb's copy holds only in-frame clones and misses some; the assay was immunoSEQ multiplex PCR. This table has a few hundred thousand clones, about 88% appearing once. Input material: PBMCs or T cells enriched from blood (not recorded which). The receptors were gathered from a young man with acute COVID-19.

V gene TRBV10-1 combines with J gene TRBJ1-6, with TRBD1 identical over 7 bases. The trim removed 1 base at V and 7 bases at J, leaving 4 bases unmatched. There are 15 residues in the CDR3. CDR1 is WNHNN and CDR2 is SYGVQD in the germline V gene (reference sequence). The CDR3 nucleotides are TGCGCCAGCAGTGAGTTTCCGGGACAGAATTCACCCCTCCACTTT. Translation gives CASSEFPGQNSPLHF.

DNA of the CDR3: TGTGCCAGCAGCCAAGATGTCGTCTCCGGGGCAACTAATGAAAAACTGTTTTTT. This codes for CASSQDVVSGATNEKLFF. This chain links TRBV14 with TRBJ1-4; D unclear. Trimming pared 0 bases from V and 0 bases from J, leaving 14 bases between. The CDR3 has 18 residues. Germline V gene lookup returns CDR1 SGHDN and CDR2 FVKESK.

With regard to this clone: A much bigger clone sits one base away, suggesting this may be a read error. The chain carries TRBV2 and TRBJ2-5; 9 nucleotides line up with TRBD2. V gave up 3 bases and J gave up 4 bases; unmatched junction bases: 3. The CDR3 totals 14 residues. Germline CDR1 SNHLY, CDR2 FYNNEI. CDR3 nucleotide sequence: TGTGCCAGCAGTGACGGCGGGGGGGCAGAGACCCAGTACTTC. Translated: CASSDGGGAETQYF.

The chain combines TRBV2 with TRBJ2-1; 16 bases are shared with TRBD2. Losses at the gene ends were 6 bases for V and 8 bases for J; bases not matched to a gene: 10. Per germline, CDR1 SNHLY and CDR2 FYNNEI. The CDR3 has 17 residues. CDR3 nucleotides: TGTGCCAGCAGCCCCCTTTCCGGGACTAGCGGGGGGGATGAGCAGTTCTTC. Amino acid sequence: CASSPLSGTSGGDEQFF.